The rows below give T cell receptor beta chains drawn from one sample of a study of CD8+CD57+ T cells in acquired aplastic anemia. From the reads, TCRdb called clonotypes with MiXCR, one entry per CDR3 protein. The sample records around 33,000 distinct CDR3 sequences, around 82% being singletons. The sequenced sample was sorted CD4+, CD8+, or CD8+CD57+ T cells (not recorded which) from PBMCs. Receptor source: a human donor in good health, serving as a control. Each CDR3 is given with its conserved first and last residue. The D gene is left open where the match is weak. Rows may omit the clone size; those that give it use once, few, many or a size class.

d_call: .
v_call: TRBV7-7
j_call: TRBJ2-7
clone_size: .
cdr3_nt: TGTGCTAGCAGCCGGGACCCAGGGGCCTACGAGCAGTACTTC
cdr3_aa: CASSRDPGAYEQYF

d_call: .
v_call: TRBV5-1
j_call: TRBJ1-1
clone_size: .
cdr3_nt: TGCGCCAGCTCGGGGGCCACTGAAGCTTTCTTT
cdr3_aa: CASSGATEAFF

d_call: .
v_call: TRBV10-3
j_call: TRBJ1-2
clone_size: .
cdr3_nt: TGTGCCAGCAGTTTCGGACCCAAGGTGGCAGTGGATGGCTACACCTTC
cdr3_aa: CASSFGPKVAVDGYTF

d_call: .
v_call: TRBV2
j_call: TRBJ1-2
clone_size: .
cdr3_nt: TGTGCCAGTCCGGGGAAAAACTATGGCTACACCTTC
cdr3_aa: CASPGKNYGYTF

d_call: TRBD2
v_call: TRBV12-3/TRBV12-4
j_call: TRBJ2-7
clone_size: .
cdr3_nt: TGTGCCAGCAGCGTTAGCGGGGACGGCGAGCAGTACTTC
cdr3_aa: CASSVSGDGEQYF

d_call: TRBD1
v_call: TRBV7-2
j_call: TRBJ1-1
clone_size: .
cdr3_nt: TGTGCCAGCGCATCCCTCAGGGGGCAAATGAACACTGAAGCTTTCTTT
cdr3_aa: CASASLRGQMNTEAFF

d_call: .
v_call: TRBV29-1
j_call: TRBJ1-1
clone_size: once
cdr3_nt: TGCAGCGGGGGTTGGGGCACTGAAGCTTTCTTT
cdr3_aa: CSGGWGTEAFF

d_call: .
v_call: TRBV14
j_call: TRBJ2-7
clone_size: .
cdr3_nt: TGTGCCAGCAGCCAAGGACAGGAGCAGTACTTC
cdr3_aa: CASSQGQEQYF

d_call: .
v_call: TRBV10-3
j_call: TRBJ1-5
clone_size: .
cdr3_nt: TGTGCCATCAGCGGCTCAGACGCCGGTGGCACTCAGCCCCAGCATTTT
cdr3_aa: CAISGSDAGGTQPQHF

d_call: TRBD2
v_call: TRBV11-1
j_call: TRBJ2-7
clone_size: once
cdr3_nt: TGTGCCAGCAGCTTACACTCCATCCCTTCCCATAGCGGGAGTATGGCTCGGGAGCAGTACTTC
cdr3_aa: CASSLHSIPSHSGSMAREQYF

d_call: .
v_call: TRBV7-9
j_call: TRBJ2-1
clone_size: .
cdr3_nt: TGTGCCAGCAGCCAGGAGGTGAATGAGCAGTTCTTC
cdr3_aa: CASSQEVNEQFF

d_call: .
v_call: TRBV19
j_call: TRBJ1-4
clone_size: .
cdr3_nt: TGTGCCAGTAGTAAGACAGTTAATGAAAAACTGTTTTTT
cdr3_aa: CASSKTVNEKLFF

d_call: .
v_call: TRBV15
j_call: TRBJ1-6
clone_size: .
cdr3_nt: TGTGCCTCAAGGAAGGCGTATAATTCACCCCTCCACTTT
cdr3_aa: CASRKAYNSPLHF

d_call: .
v_call: TRBV19
j_call: TRBJ2-2
clone_size: .
cdr3_nt: TGTGCCAGTAGTATTACCCTTGGGACCGGGGAGCTGTTTTTT
cdr3_aa: CASSITLGTGELFF

d_call: TRBD2
v_call: TRBV29-1
j_call: TRBJ2-3
clone_size: .
cdr3_nt: TGCAGCGTAGGCCTAGCGGGATCTAGCACAGATACGCAGTATTTT
cdr3_aa: CSVGLAGSSTDTQYF

d_call: .
v_call: TRBV15
j_call: TRBJ1-1
clone_size: .
cdr3_nt: TGTGCCACCAGCAGAGATCTAACCAACACTGAAGCTTTCTTT
cdr3_aa: CATSRDLTNTEAFF

d_call: TRBD2
v_call: TRBV12-3/TRBV12-4
j_call: TRBJ2-1
clone_size: few
cdr3_nt: TGTGCCAGCAGTTTGATGCTAGCGGCGAGCAATGAGCAGTTCTTC
cdr3_aa: CASSLMLAASNEQFF

d_call: .
v_call: TRBV10-3
j_call: TRBJ2-7
clone_size: .
cdr3_nt: TGTGCCATCAGTGAGCCCTTCTACGAGCAGTACTTC
cdr3_aa: CAISEPFYEQYF

d_call: .
v_call: TRBV2
j_call: TRBJ1-5
clone_size: .
cdr3_nt: TGTGCCAGCAGTGACCATAGCAATCAGCCCCAGCATTTT
cdr3_aa: CASSDHSNQPQHF

d_call: .
v_call: TRBV7-9
j_call: TRBJ1-1
clone_size: .
cdr3_nt: TGTGCCAGCACGGGGGACCGGGCTACCGAAGCTTTCTTT
cdr3_aa: CASTGDRATEAFF

d_call: .
v_call: TRBV7-6
j_call: TRBJ2-2
clone_size: .
cdr3_nt: TGTGCCAGCAGCCCGGCCCAGGGGCGCACCGGGGAGCTGTTTTTT
cdr3_aa: CASSPAQGRTGELFF

d_call: .
v_call: TRBV5-5
j_call: TRBJ2-7
clone_size: .
cdr3_nt: TGTGCCAGCAGCTTGCGACAAGCCTACGAGCAGTACTTC
cdr3_aa: CASSLRQAYEQYF

d_call: .
v_call: TRBV7-2
j_call: TRBJ2-5
clone_size: .
cdr3_nt: TGTGCCAGCAGTTACGGACAGAGCCAAGAGACCCAGTACTTC
cdr3_aa: CASSYGQSQETQYF

d_call: .
v_call: TRBV29-1
j_call: TRBJ2-7
clone_size: .
cdr3_nt: TGCAGCGCCCTCAGGGACTCCGAGCAGTACTTC
cdr3_aa: CSALRDSEQYF

d_call: .
v_call: TRBV2
j_call: TRBJ2-5
clone_size: .
cdr3_nt: TGTGCCAGCAGTGAAGAAGAGGAAGAGACCCAGTACTTC
cdr3_aa: CASSEEEEETQYF

d_call: .
v_call: TRBV10-2
j_call: TRBJ2-7
clone_size: .
cdr3_nt: TGCGCCAGCAGTGAGTCGAGTCCGGACACCAGGGACGAGCAGTACTTC
cdr3_aa: CASSESSPDTRDEQYF

d_call: .
v_call: TRBV15
j_call: TRBJ1-1
clone_size: .
cdr3_nt: TGTGCCACCAGCAGAGAAGGGGACGGAACTGAAGCTTTCTTT
cdr3_aa: CATSREGDGTEAFF

d_call: .
v_call: TRBV24-1
j_call: TRBJ1-3
clone_size: .
cdr3_nt: TGTGCCACCAGTGATGGACAGCTCTCTGGAAACACCATATATTTT
cdr3_aa: CATSDGQLSGNTIYF

d_call: TRBD1
v_call: TRBV11-3
j_call: TRBJ1-2
clone_size: .
cdr3_nt: TGTGCCAGCAGCTCCGGGACAGGGGGCAGGTATGGCTACACCTTC
cdr3_aa: CASSSGTGGRYGYTF

d_call: .
v_call: TRBV11-2
j_call: TRBJ2-7
clone_size: .
cdr3_nt: TGTGCCAGCAGCTTAGGAGGGGCGCGGTACGAGCAGTACTTC
cdr3_aa: CASSLGGARYEQYF

d_call: .
v_call: TRBV20-1
j_call: TRBJ2-7
clone_size: .
cdr3_nt: TGCAGTGCTCAGATACCAGGGGCCTACGAGCAGTACTTC
cdr3_aa: CSAQIPGAYEQYF

d_call: TRBD2
v_call: TRBV25-1
j_call: TRBJ2-7
clone_size: .
cdr3_nt: TGTGCCAGCGGGGGGGACGGTTCCTCCTACGAGCAGTACTTC
cdr3_aa: CASGGDGSSYEQYF

d_call: .
v_call: TRBV19
j_call: TRBJ2-5
clone_size: .
cdr3_nt: TGTGCCACCAAACAGGGAGAGACCCAGTACTTC
cdr3_aa: CATKQGETQYF

d_call: TRBD1
v_call: TRBV15
j_call: TRBJ1-5
clone_size: .
cdr3_nt: TGTGCCACCAGCAGTGACGGACAGGGGGATCAGCCCCAGCATTTT
cdr3_aa: CATSSDGQGDQPQHF

d_call: .
v_call: TRBV13
j_call: TRBJ1-2
clone_size: .
cdr3_nt: TGTGCCAGCAGCTTGTGGGCCTCCTATGGCTACACCTTC
cdr3_aa: CASSLWASYGYTF

d_call: TRBD1
v_call: TRBV29-1
j_call: TRBJ1-2
clone_size: once
cdr3_nt: TGCAGCGTTGAAGACCCCGGGACAGCTGGCTACACCTTC
cdr3_aa: CSVEDPGTAGYTF

d_call: .
v_call: TRBV2
j_call: TRBJ2-7
clone_size: few
cdr3_nt: TGTGCCAGCAGACCGGGCGGAACCCCCGCCTACGAGCAGTACTTC
cdr3_aa: CASRPGGTPAYEQYF

d_call: TRBD1
v_call: TRBV20-1
j_call: TRBJ2-7
clone_size: .
cdr3_nt: TGCAGTGCTAGGCGGGACAGGGTTATTCTCGAGCAGTACTTC
cdr3_aa: CSARRDRVILEQYF

d_call: TRBD1
v_call: TRBV19
j_call: TRBJ2-4
clone_size: .
cdr3_nt: TGTGCCAGTAGTATTCTGGACAGGGACGGCATTCAGTACTTC
cdr3_aa: CASSILDRDGIQYF

d_call: .
v_call: TRBV6-2/TRBV6-3
j_call: TRBJ2-5
clone_size: .
cdr3_nt: TGTGCCAGCAGTTACGGAGAGACCCAGTACTTC
cdr3_aa: CASSYGETQYF

d_call: .
v_call: TRBV7-3
j_call: TRBJ2-2
clone_size: few
cdr3_nt: TGTGCCAGCAGCTTGTGGGGAACCGGGGAGCTGTTTTTT
cdr3_aa: CASSLWGTGELFF

d_call: .
v_call: TRBV10-3
j_call: TRBJ2-7
clone_size: once
cdr3_nt: TGTGCCATCAGTGGTGTGGGGGAGCAGTACTTC
cdr3_aa: CAISGVGEQYF

d_call: TRBD1
v_call: TRBV7-9
j_call: TRBJ1-1
clone_size: .
cdr3_nt: TGTGCCAGCAGCCAAGCAGGGGGCCACACTGAAGCTTTCTTT
cdr3_aa: CASSQAGGHTEAFF

d_call: .
v_call: TRBV5-1
j_call: TRBJ2-5
clone_size: .
cdr3_nt: TGCGCCAGCAGCTTGGTCGTCTTTTTGGATGGAGAGACCCAGTACTTC
cdr3_aa: CASSLVVFLDGETQYF

d_call: .
v_call: TRBV6-6
j_call: TRBJ1-2
clone_size: .
cdr3_nt: TGTGCCAGCAAGGGGGATGGCTACACCTTC
cdr3_aa: CASKGDGYTF

d_call: TRBD1
v_call: TRBV10-3
j_call: TRBJ1-4
clone_size: .
cdr3_nt: TGTGCCATCAGTCCAGGACAGGGAGATAATGAAAAACTGTTTTTT
cdr3_aa: CAISPGQGDNEKLFF

d_call: .
v_call: TRBV13
j_call: TRBJ2-1
clone_size: medium-sized
cdr3_nt: TGTGCCAGCAGCTTAGAGGGGGAGGTGGACAATGAGCAGTTCTTC
cdr3_aa: CASSLEGEVDNEQFF

d_call: .
v_call: TRBV24-1
j_call: TRBJ2-2
clone_size: .
cdr3_nt: TGTGCCACTAGTGATTTTGACACCGGGGAGCTGTTTTTT
cdr3_aa: CATSDFDTGELFF